The rows below give T cell receptor beta chains drawn from one sample of a study of shared clonotypes between healthy human individuals. The table came from immunoSEQ multiplex PCR; TCRdb's copy has only in-frame clones and leaves some out. The table includes about 2.4 million clones, over 85% detected once. The sample comprised naive CD4+ T cells sorted from blood. These receptor sequences come from a man between 18 and 35 years old in good health. CDR3s include the opening cysteine and the closing phenylalanine or tryptophan. A D gene is named only where the DNA matches it firmly. Where a row states a size, it is once, few, many or the class of an expanded clone; other rows omit it.

cdr3_nt cdr3_aa j_call d_call v_call clone_size
TGTGCCAGCAGCCCTCCCTCGGGGGGCGGCTACACCTTC CASSPPSGGGYTF TRBJ1-2 NA TRBV28 NA
TGTGCCAGCAGAACAGGGGGACGCGAGCAGTACTTC CASRTGGREQYF TRBJ2-7 TRBD1 TRBV6-1 NA
TGCGCCAGCAGTCCCTTAGGGGGGGCGATGGACGAGCAGTACTTC CASSPLGGAMDEQYF TRBJ2-7 NA TRBV5-1 NA
TGTGCCAGCAGCCGGACAGGGAGGAACACAGATACGCAGTATTTT CASSRTGRNTDTQYF TRBJ2-3 TRBD1 TRBV11-2 NA
TGCGCCAGCAGCTTGGAAGGACAGGGGGTGGAGCAGTACTTC CASSLEGQGVEQYF TRBJ2-7 TRBD1 TRBV5-1 NA
TGCGCCAGCAGCCAGCAGGGGGGGTTGAACACTGAAGCTTTCTTT CASSQQGGLNTEAFF TRBJ1-1 TRBD1 TRBV4-1 NA
TGTGCCAGCGTGGGGGACCGGGACAGGGGGCCCGTACGCAATCAGCCCCAGCATTTT CASVGDRDRGPVRNQPQHF TRBJ1-5 TRBD1 TRBV9 NA
TGCGCCAGCAGCCAAGGTCCTACCAAAGCGGGTCAGCCCCAGCATTTT CASSQGPTKAGQPQHF TRBJ1-5 NA TRBV4-3 once
TGTGCCAGCAGTGTAATCCCAGGACAGGCGGGCAATCAGCCCCAGCATTTT CASSVIPGQAGNQPQHF TRBJ1-5 TRBD1 TRBV6-1 NA
TGTGCCATCGCCCGCCAGCGCGGGGGCACGGATGAGCAGTTCTTC CAIARQRGGTDEQFF TRBJ2-1 NA TRBV10-3 NA
TGCAGTGCTAGCGTAGGGGATGTTTTCTTT CSASVGDVFF TRBJ1-1 NA TRBV20-1 NA
TGTGCCAGCAGTTACTCGATGTGGGACCCGAACACTGAAGCTTTCTTT CASSYSMWDPNTEAFF TRBJ1-1 NA TRBV6-5 NA
TGTGCCAGCAGTAGGACAGTTGCAACTAATGAAAAACTGTTTTTT CASSRTVATNEKLFF TRBJ1-4 NA TRBV6-5 NA
TGCAGCGTTGTTTCCGGACTAACCTACGAGCAGTACTTC CSVVSGLTYEQYF TRBJ2-7 NA TRBV29-1 NA
TGCAGTGCCAGGGACGAATACGAGCAGTACTTC CSARDEYEQYF TRBJ2-7 NA TRBV20-1 NA
TGTGCCAGCAGCGGGGTGGGACAGGAAAGGGAAGCTTTCTTT CASSGVGQEREAFF TRBJ1-1 TRBD1 TRBV7-9 NA
TGTGCCAGCAGTTACTCGAAAGGTTATGAAAAACTGTTTTTT CASSYSKGYEKLFF TRBJ1-4 NA TRBV6-6 NA
TGTGCCAGCAGGGGGCCTAGCGGGGAATTCAATGAGCAGTTCTTC CASRGPSGEFNEQFF TRBJ2-1 TRBD2 TRBV7-2 NA
TGTGCCAGCAGCCAAGTGGGAGCCAGCGGGGGCTACAATGAGCAGTTCTTC CASSQVGASGGYNEQFF TRBJ2-1 TRBD2 TRBV4-2 NA
TGTGCCAGCAGCCCCAATTGGCCGAGCACAGATACGCAGTATTTT CASSPNWPSTDTQYF TRBJ2-3 NA TRBV11-2 once
TGTGCCAGCAGCGCAAACAGAGCGGGTACTACCCTAGCCAAAAACATTCAGTACTTC CASSANRAGTTLAKNIQYF TRBJ2-4 NA TRBV7-8 NA
TGTGCCACCAGCAGAGATCAATGGGACAGGGTCTTCTCTGGGGCCAACGTCCTGACTTTC CATSRDQWDRVFSGANVLTF TRBJ2-6 TRBD1 TRBV15 NA
TGTGCCAGCAGTGGCAAACAACTAGCGATGATTAGGTCAGATACGCAGTATTTT CASSGKQLAMIRSDTQYF TRBJ2-3 TRBD2 TRBV6-1 NA
TGTGCCAGCAGCAGAGGGACAGGGAATGAAAAACTGTTTTTT CASSRGTGNEKLFF TRBJ1-4 TRBD1 TRBV6-6 NA
TGTGCCAGTAGTATCCTCTTCGGGGACAGGGGGAATTCACCCCTCCACTTT CASSILFGDRGNSPLHF TRBJ1-6 TRBD1 TRBV19 NA
TGTGCCAGCAGCCCGTTCGACAGGGCGGATGAGCAGTTCTTC CASSPFDRADEQFF TRBJ2-1 TRBD1 TRBV11-3 few
TGTGCCAGCAGGCTTTCTGCTACAGGTTTTCGGACCGGGGAGCTGTTTTTT CASRLSATGFRTGELFF TRBJ2-2 NA TRBV28 NA
TGTGCCAGCAGCTTCAGGGGAGGGCATGGCTACACCTTC CASSFRGGHGYTF TRBJ1-2 NA TRBV7-9 NA
TGTGCCAGTAGTATGATCAATCAGCCCCAGCATTTT CASSMINQPQHF TRBJ1-5 NA TRBV19 few
TGTGCCAGCAGCCCCCGGACAGGGGGGAATGAAAAACTGTTTTTT CASSPRTGGNEKLFF TRBJ1-4 TRBD1 TRBV9 NA
TGTGCCAGCACCGACGTTTCGGGGGAGTACTTC CASTDVSGEYF TRBJ2-7 NA TRBV6-5 NA
TGTGCCAGCAGCTTAGCGTTGGGTTCACCCCTCCACTTT CASSLALGSPLHF TRBJ1-6 NA TRBV7-2 NA
TGTGCCAGCTCACCAAGGTCAACGAACACCGGGGAGCTGTTTTTT CASSPRSTNTGELFF TRBJ2-2 NA TRBV18 NA
TGTGCCAGCAGCCCCAGGGGGCGGCTAATCTCTGGGGCCAACGTCCTGACTTTC CASSPRGRLISGANVLTF TRBJ2-6 TRBD1 TRBV5-4 NA
TGTGCCAGCAGACGGACAGGGGAAGGCTACACCTTC CASRRTGEGYTF TRBJ1-2 TRBD1 TRBV27 NA
TGTGCCAGCAGTGATGGAGGGAGGGGCACAGATACGCAGTATTTT CASSDGGRGTDTQYF TRBJ2-3 TRBD2 TRBV2 NA
TGTGCCAGCAGCTGGGGGACACCCTCTGGGGCCAACGTCCTGACTTTC CASSWGTPSGANVLTF TRBJ2-6 NA TRBV7-9 NA
TGTGCCAGCAGCTTAGCGGGACTCGTCCGAAATGAGCAGTTCTTC CASSLAGLVRNEQFF TRBJ2-1 NA TRBV7-2 NA
TGTGCCAGCTCCCGAGGGTGGGAGACCCAGTACTTC CASSRGWETQYF TRBJ2-5 NA TRBV18 NA
TGTGCCAGCAGCTTAACGGGGGGCGCCGGGACTGAAGCTTTCTTT CASSLTGGAGTEAFF TRBJ1-1 NA TRBV7-8 NA
TGTGCCAGCAGCAAATGCCTGGAGTATAGCAATCAGCCCCAGCATTTT CASSKCLEYSNQPQHF TRBJ1-5 NA TRBV21-1 few
TGTGCCAGCTCACTGCTAGGGGATCCGGGCAATGAGCAGTTCTTC CASSLLGDPGNEQFF TRBJ2-1 NA TRBV18 NA
TGTGCTAGCAGCTTAACCGGGACACTCTCGGGTGAGCAGTTCTTC CASSLTGTLSGEQFF TRBJ2-1 NA TRBV7-7 NA
TGTGCCTGGAGTGGACGGGGGGTGACCTTCTATGGCTACACCTTC CAWSGRGVTFYGYTF TRBJ1-2 NA TRBV30 NA
TGTGCCAGCAGACAAACCGGGACAGGGAACACCGGGGAGCTGTTTTTT CASRQTGTGNTGELFF TRBJ2-2 TRBD1 TRBV7-3 NA
TGCGCCAGCAGCTGGGGACAGGGGGCTATAGAGACCCAGTACTTC CASSWGQGAIETQYF TRBJ2-5 TRBD1 TRBV5-1 NA
TGTGCCAGCTCACCACCCTCCAGGAACGAGCAGTACTTC CASSPPSRNEQYF TRBJ2-7 NA TRBV18 NA
TGTGCCAGCAGTTACGGTATTGGGGGCCGAGCTTTCTTT CASSYGIGGRAFF TRBJ1-1 NA TRBV6-5 once
TGCACCAGCAGCCAAGACCGCGGGAGCGAAGAGACCCAGTACTTC CTSSQDRGSEETQYF TRBJ2-5 NA TRBV1 NA
TGTGCCAGCAGCTTAGGGACAGGGCGCTTGTACGAGCAGTACTTC CASSLGTGRLYEQYF TRBJ2-7 TRBD1 TRBV7-8 NA
TGTGCCAGCAGCGGCCAGACAGGAAACGAGCAGTACTTC CASSGQTGNEQYF TRBJ2-7 NA TRBV7-9 NA
TGTGCCAGCAGTCTGCGGTATGGCTACACCTTC CASSLRYGYTF TRBJ1-2 NA TRBV28 once
TGCGCCAGCAGCTTGGGGGGGACACTCTCTAGCACAGATACGCAGTATTTT CASSLGGTLSSTDTQYF TRBJ2-3 NA TRBV5-1 NA